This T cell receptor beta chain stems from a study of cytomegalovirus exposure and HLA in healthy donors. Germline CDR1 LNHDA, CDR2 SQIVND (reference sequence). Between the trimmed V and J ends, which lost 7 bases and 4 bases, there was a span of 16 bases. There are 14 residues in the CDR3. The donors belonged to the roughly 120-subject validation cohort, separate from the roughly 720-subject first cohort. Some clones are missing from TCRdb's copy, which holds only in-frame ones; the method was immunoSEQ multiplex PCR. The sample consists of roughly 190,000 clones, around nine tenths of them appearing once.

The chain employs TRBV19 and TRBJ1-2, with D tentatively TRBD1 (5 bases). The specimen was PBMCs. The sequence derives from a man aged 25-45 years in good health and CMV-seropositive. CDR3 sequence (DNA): TGTGCCAGTATTTCGGGGACTCGCTCCTATGGCTACACCTTC. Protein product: CASISGTRSYGYTF.